The rows below give T cell receptor beta chains drawn from one sample of a study of control samples from healthy donors and cancer patients. Sequenced by immunoSEQ multiplex PCR; TCRdb stores in-frame clones only, minus some. The sample shows about 110,000 clones, roughly four fifths of them seen only once. Sample: blood. The receptors derive from a man between 18 and 35 years old in good health. The CDR3 runs from the conserved cysteine through the conserved F or W. The D gene is left open where the match is weak. Clone size appears in some rows only: once, few, many, or a class for an expanded clone.

>TRBV19|.|.|TRBJ1-4
TGTGCCAGTAGCCTCGACATGGATGAAAAACTGTTTTTT
CASSLDMDEKLFF
>TRBV4-3|.|TRBD1|TRBJ2-7
TGCGCCAGCAGCATGGGCACGGCAGGGGGCTACGAGCAGTACTTC
CASSMGTAGGYEQYF
>TRBV2|.|TRBD1|TRBJ1-2
TGTGCCAGCAGTGAGAGGTGGTGGACAGGGGAATTTGGCTACACCTTC
CASSERWWTGEFGYTF
>TRBV19|.|.|TRBJ1-2
TGTGCCAGTAGTATAGTCCCGGCCACAAACTATGGCTACACCTTC
CASSIVPATNYGYTF
>TRBV5-6|.|.|TRBJ1-1
TGTGCCAGCAGCTCGCTCGCGGAGAACACTGAAGCTTTCTTT
CASSSLAENTEAFF
>TRBV9|.|.|TRBJ1-1
TGTGCCAGCAGCGTAGCGCCAGGAGGGACTGAAGCTTTCTTT
CASSVAPGGTEAFF
>TRBV30|.|.|TRBJ1-2
TGTGCCTGGGTCCGACTCCTCAATGGGTATGGCTACACCTTC
CAWVRLLNGYGYTF
>TRBV5-5|.|TRBD1|TRBJ1-5
TGTGCCAGCAGCTTGCGATCAGGGGGTGATCAGCCCCAGCATTTT
CASSLRSGGDQPQHF
>TRBV7-2|.|.|TRBJ1-3
TGTGCCAGCAGCTCCGAAGACATAATTGGAAACACCATATATTTT
CASSSEDIIGNTIYF
>TRBV12-3/TRBV12-4|.|.|TRBJ2-1
TGTGCCAGCAGTTTAGTATCCAGTGAGCAGTTCTTC
CASSLVSSEQFF
>TRBV18|.|.|TRBJ2-3
TGTGCCAGCTCACCTTACGGGCAGGGGCAGTCAGATACGCAGTATTTT
CASSPYGQGQSDTQYF
>TRBV3-1/TRBV3-2|.|TRBD1|TRBJ1-1
TGTGCCAGCAGTCAGACAGGACAGGGTTTGGCTTTCTTT
CASSQTGQGLAFF
>TRBV5-8|few|.|TRBJ2-7
TGTGCCAGCCGCGGAGGGGGGATCTACGAGCAGTACTTC
CASRGGGIYEQYF
>TRBV30|.|.|TRBJ1-3
TGTGCCTGGAGTGTCGAAGGGTGGGATGGAAACACCATATATTTT
CAWSVEGWDGNTIYF
>TRBV10-3|.|.|TRBJ1-3
TGTGCCATCAGTGACGCCAGGGTAGAGTCTGGAAACACCATATATTTT
CAISDARVESGNTIYF
>TRBV29-1|.|TRBD1|TRBJ2-3
TGCAGCGTTGAAGTGGTCACAGGGGTAGATACGCAGTATTTT
CSVEVVTGVDTQYF
>TRBV15|few|.|TRBJ1-2
TGTGCCACCAGCAGAGAGGGAAACTATGGCTACACCTTC
CATSREGNYGYTF
>TRBV11-2|.|.|TRBJ2-1
TGTGCCAGCAGCTTAGTGGGGGAATACAATGAGCAGTTCTTC
CASSLVGEYNEQFF
>TRBV3-1/TRBV3-2|.|.|TRBJ2-7
TGTGCCAGCTCCCGTGTACAGGGAAGCTACGAGCAGTACTTC
CASSRVQGSYEQYF
>TRBV30|.|.|TRBJ2-2
TGTGCCTGGATGAGACAGATAAACACCGGGGAGCTGTTTTTT
CAWMRQINTGELFF
>TRBV6-5|.|.|TRBJ1-1
TGTGCCAGCAGTTATACCGGGACGACAGAAGCTTTCTTT
CASSYTGTTEAFF
>TRBV24-1|.|.|TRBJ2-3
TGTGCCACCAGGTCCAGGTCCAACACAGATACGCAGTATTTT
CATRSRSNTDTQYF
>TRBV4-1|.|TRBD1|TRBJ1-1
TGCGCCAGCAGCCAAACCACAGGGGCCACTGAAGCTTTCTTT
CASSQTTGATEAFF
>TRBV24-1|.|.|TRBJ1-2
TGTGCCACCAGTCGGACTGCTAACTATGGCTACACCTTC
CATSRTANYGYTF
>TRBV3-1/TRBV3-2|.|.|TRBJ1-1
TGTGCCAGCCGGGGCATGAACACTGAAGCTTTCTTT
CASRGMNTEAFF
>TRBV28|.|.|TRBJ1-2
TGTGCCAGCAGTTCCATTGTGGGACAACGGCCCGATTCCTATGGCTACACCTTC
CASSSIVGQRPDSYGYTF
>TRBV9|.|TRBD2|TRBJ2-3
TGTGCCAGCAGCGTAGGGGGCGGGGGGGCCGCTGATACGCAGTATTTT
CASSVGGGGAADTQYF
>TRBV6-2/TRBV6-3|.|.|TRBJ1-2
TGTGCCAGCAGTTCCCCATGGGCAGGTACCGACTATGGCTACACCTTC
CASSSPWAGTDYGYTF
>TRBV3-1/TRBV3-2|once|.|TRBJ1-2
TGTGCCAGCAGCCGCGAGGGAAAAGTGAATGGCTACACCTTC
CASSREGKVNGYTF
>TRBV30|.|.|TRBJ1-6
TGTGCCTGGAGTACAGGGAATAATTCACCCCTCCACTTT
CAWSTGNNSPLHF
>TRBV25-1|.|.|TRBJ1-2
TGTGCCAGCAGTGGGGGGAAAGGCTACACCTTC
CASSGGKGYTF
>TRBV5-6|once|.|TRBJ1-2
TGTGCCAGCAGCTTGGGGGGATTCTCCGATGGCTACACCTTC
CASSLGGFSDGYTF
>TRBV30|.|.|TRBJ2-7
TGTGCCTGGAGTGTAATGGGTGAGCAGTACTTC
CAWSVMGEQYF
>TRBV28|once|.|TRBJ1-1
TGTGCCAGCAGTTTAGTATCTGGGGGGCTTGGCACTGAAGCTTTCTTT
CASSLVSGGLGTEAFF
>TRBV3-1/TRBV3-2|.|TRBD2|TRBJ2-3
TGTGCCAGCAGCCTGGCGGGGGGGCCAATAGATACGCAGTATTTT
CASSLAGGPIDTQYF
>TRBV3-1/TRBV3-2|.|TRBD1|TRBJ1-2
TGTGCCAGCAGCCAGGGACAGGGACGTAAAGGCTACACCTTC
CASSQGQGRKGYTF
>TRBV5-1|.|TRBD1|TRBJ1-1
TGCGCCAGCAGCCCGGGACAGGGGCGGAACACTGAAGCTTTCTTT
CASSPGQGRNTEAFF
>TRBV5-8|.|.|TRBJ1-6
TGTGCCAGCAGCTTGGCAACCTCCTATAATTCACCCCTCCACTTT
CASSLATSYNSPLHF
>TRBV21-1|.|.|TRBJ1-5
TGTGCCAGCAGCCTAGACAGCAGCAATCAGCCCCAGCATTTT
CASSLDSSNQPQHF
>TRBV6-5|.|TRBD2|TRBJ2-1
TGTGCCAGCAGTTCCTGGACTAGTCCCTACAATGAGCAGTTCTTC
CASSSWTSPYNEQFF
>TRBV4-3|.|TRBD2|TRBJ2-2
TGCGCCAGCAGCCAAGGAACGGGGGGGAGGAACACCGGGGAGCTGTTTTTT
CASSQGTGGRNTGELFF
>TRBV28|.|TRBD2|TRBJ2-7
TGTGCCAGCAGTTGGCTAGCGGGGTATGCCTACGAGCAGTACTTC
CASSWLAGYAYEQYF
>TRBV5-5|.|.|TRBJ1-1
TGTGCCAGCAGCCCGATCGGCCCTGAAGCTTTCTTT
CASSPIGPEAFF
>TRBV6-6|.|TRBD1|TRBJ1-1
TGTGCCAGCAGTTACTCTACAGGGGAGGAAGCTTTCTTT
CASSYSTGEEAFF
>TRBV4-3|once|.|TRBJ1-1
TGCGCCAGCAGCCAAGATTCGTGGACAGCTGAAGCTTTCTTT
CASSQDSWTAEAFF
>TRBV27|.|.|TRBJ2-5
TGTGCCAGCAGTTTGGGCTCAACTCGGAAAGAGACCCAGTACTTC
CASSLGSTRKETQYF
>TRBV7-2|once|.|TRBJ2-3
TGTGCCAGCAGCTTATTTAAGAAGACAGATACGCAGTATTTT
CASSLFKKTDTQYF
>TRBV4-2|.|TRBD2|TRBJ2-3
TGTGCCAGCAGCCTTCGGACTAGCGGGGGCCCCGGGGATACGCAGTATTTT
CASSLRTSGGPGDTQYF
>TRBV5-4|.|TRBD1|TRBJ1-2
TGTGCCAGCAGGGGACAGGGATGGAGAGGGGATGGCTACACCTTC
CASRGQGWRGDGYTF
>TRBV4-1|.|.|TRBJ2-3
TGCGCCAGCAGCCAAGTCGGCAGGAGCACAGATACGCAGTATTTT
CASSQVGRSTDTQYF
>TRBV9|.|.|TRBJ2-1
TGTGCCAGCAGCGTAGGGGGGCTCCCCTACAATGAGCAGTTCTTC
CASSVGGLPYNEQFF
>TRBV5-6|.|TRBD1|TRBJ2-1
TGTGCCAGCAGCCAAAAGGGACAGGGTCTTTCATATGAGCAGTTCTTC
CASSQKGQGLSYEQFF